The 15 T cell receptor beta chains below all came from one sample that was sequenced in a study of T cells after yellow fever vaccination. Each CDR3 protein is one row after TCRdb ran MiXCR on the 5' RACE reads. Of some 340,000 distinct CDR3 sequences detected, around 10% appear once; the ten largest clones hold approximately 3%. The sample in question was CD4+ T cells sorted from PBMCs, obtained 45 days after the yellow fever booster vaccination. All receptors derive from a man in his late teens or twenties who received the YFV17D yellow fever vaccine.

This clonotype was detected ten times or more. J is TRBJ1-5 and V is TRBV6-5; 12 positions match TRBD1. Unmatched junction bases numbered 7, after V lost 6 bases and J lost 7 bases. The CDR3 is 15 residues long. Germline V CDR1 and CDR2: MNHEY, SVGAGI. This CDR3 reads CASRRDRGLWQPQHF. The CDR3 nucleotides are TGTGCCAGCAGACGGGACAGGGGGCTCTGGCAGCCCCAGCATTTT.

This clonotype was counted between two and nine times. V is TRBV6-2 or TRBV6-3 and J is TRBJ2-5, with D possibly matching TRBD2 (5 bases). The CDR3 covers 14 residues. V shed 6 bases and J shed 5 bases, with 16 bases lying between them. CDR1 and CDR2 from the germline V gene are MNHEY and SVGEGT. This chain's CDR3 is CASRARGLGETQYF. Here the CDR3 DNA reads TGTGCCAGCAGAGCCCGAGGACTTGGGGAGACCCAGTACTTC.

This clonotype was observed at least ten times. The V and J genes are TRBV21-1 and TRBJ2-5; TRBD1 is the table's D call, not checked against the DNA. TRBV21-1 is assigned pseudogene status. The CDR3 runs 18 residues. The chain's CDR3 is CASSKGGRDTVPEETQYF. The CDR3, as DNA: TGTGCCAGCAGCAAAGGGGGCCGGGACACCGTTCCCGAAGAGACCCAGTACTTC.

The chain links TRBV20-1 to TRBJ2-5; D possibly corresponds to TRBD2 (6 bases). The germline gives CDR1 DFQATT, CDR2 SNEGSKA (reference sequence). This CDR3 has 15 residues. V was pared by 2 bases and J by 5 bases, with 18 bases between. DNA of the CDR3: TGCAGTGCTAGACCGGCCTGGGCGGGGTTCGAGACCCAGTACTTC. Protein product: CSARPAWAGFETQYF.

The chain employs TRBV7-9 and TRBJ1-4; 7 nucleotides agree with TRBD1. This CDR3 contains 15 residues. Germline values: CDR1 SEHNR, CDR2 FQNEAQ (reference sequence). V gave up 2 bases and J gave up 4 bases; unmatched junction bases: 4. CDR3 DNA: TGTGCCAGCAGCTTACAGGGACAGATTAATGAAAAACTGTTTTTT. Amino acids: CASSLQGQINEKLFF.

This clonotype was picked up a small number of times. CDR3 sequence reads: CATSPGVQAGNTIYF. CDR3 bases: TGTGCCACCAGCCCAGGGGTTCAGGCTGGAAACACCATATATTTT. The chain combines TRBV15 with TRBJ1-3; possibly TRBD1 for D (6 bases). The V and J ends lost 5 bases and 2 bases respectively, with 13 bases between them. CDR1 and CDR2 from the germline V gene are LNHNV and YYDKDF (reference sequence). The CDR3 totals 15 residues.

This clonotype has a handful of counts. The chain is built from TRBV14 and TRBJ1-5; no firm D call. The V gene's germline CDR1 is SGHDN and CDR2 FVKESK. This CDR3 is 13 amino acids long. V dropped 2 bases and J dropped 5 bases, with 7 bases sitting between them. The CDR3 DNA is TGTGCCAGCAGCCAAAACACCCATCAGCCCCAGCATTTT. It codes for CASSQNTHQPQHF.

V and J are TRBV5-1 and TRBJ2-5, with unresolved D. Germline-derived CDR1 and CDR2 are SGHRS and YFSETQ. The CDR3 contains 14 residues. V was shortened by 0 bases and J by 3 bases, with 9 bases between the two germline ends. CDR3 sequence reads: CASSLGRRKETQYF. In DNA form, the CDR3 reads TGCGCCAGCAGCTTGGGCAGAAGGAAAGAGACCCAGTACTTC.

This clonotype was seen a few times. The chain carries TRBV9 and TRBJ2-1; D is unclear. There are 16 residues in the CDR3. Trimming removed 3 bases from V and 0 bases from J, with 13 bases in between. CDR1 and CDR2 from the germline V gene are SGDLS and YYNGEE. The chain's CDR3 is CASSAALDPSYNEQFF. CDR3 DNA: TGTGCCAGCAGCGCAGCCCTTGATCCCTCCTACAATGAGCAGTTCTTC.

The chain combines TRBV7-2 with TRBJ2-5; possible D gene TRBD1, 5 bases. The CDR3 spans 13 residues. V lost 6 bases to trimming and J lost 3 bases, with 11 bases between them. Germline values: CDR1 SGHTA, CDR2 FQGNSA. The CDR3 sequence: CASREQVEETQYF. As DNA, the CDR3 is TGTGCCAGCAGGGAACAGGTAGAAGAGACCCAGTACTTC.

A few counts support this clonotype. The gene calls are TRBV12-3 or TRBV12-4 and TRBJ1-6; TRBD1 is a possible D gene (6 bases). This CDR3 has 11 residues. The V and J ends lost 8 bases and 13 bases respectively, with 12 bases between them. The CDR3 protein is CASRSRGPLHF. The CDR3 DNA follows: TGTGCCAGCCGATCGAGGGGGCCCCTCCACTTT.

This clonotype was detected many times. The chain has TRBV11-2 and TRBJ2-1; D is unresolved. Germline values: CDR1 SGHAT, CDR2 FQNNGV. CDR3 length: 15 residues. The V gene lost 5 bases and the J gene lost 0 bases, with 11 bases spanning the gap. Written as DNA, the CDR3 is TGTGCCAGCAGCCGTGACACTTCCTCCTACAATGAGCAGTTCTTC. It encodes CASSRDTSSYNEQFF.

The J gene is TRBJ2-7, the V gene TRBV12-3 or TRBV12-4, with 13 bases fitting TRBD2. The V gene end was trimmed by 2 bases and the J gene end by 3 bases; junction bases not matched to a gene: 4. The CDR3 has 16 residues. The CDR3 DNA reads as TGTGCCAGCAGTTTACCGGGACTAGCGGGGTTCTACGAGCAGTACTTC. It yields the protein CASSLPGLAGFYEQYF.

The chain carries TRBV4-1 and TRBJ1-5; no reliable D call. The germline V gene has CDR1 MGHRA and CDR2 YSYEKL. This CDR3 has 14 residues. Trimming took off 4 bases at V and 6 bases at J, with 13 bases between the two ends. Written as DNA, the CDR3 is TGCGCCAGCAGCCGACAAGAGGGAATTCAGCCCCAGCATTTT. As protein: CASSRQEGIQPQHF.

This clonotype was seen a handful of times. V and J are TRBV12-3 or TRBV12-4 and TRBJ1-2, with TRBD1 identical over 8 bases. V lost 7 bases, J lost 5 bases, and 6 bases stayed unmatched. This CDR3 is built from 13 residues. CDR3 nucleotides: TGTGCCAGCAAGACAGGGGCTTTTTATGGCTACACCTTC. Translating it yields CASKTGAFYGYTF.